These T cell receptor beta chains were read from a single sample in a study of cytomegalovirus exposure and HLA in healthy donors. Assay used: immunoSEQ multiplex PCR; TCRdb lists only in-frame clones, some missing. This table holds about 180,000 clones, around 77% found once. Sequences were obtained from PBMCs. The receptors stem from a man aged 55 to 70 in good health and CMV-seronegative. The CDR3 runs from the conserved cysteine through the conserved F or W. D genes are given only for firm matches. Expanded clones are given a class, and other clones once, few, many or no size at all.

abundance | j_gene | v_gene | d_gene | CDR3nt | CDR3aa
once | TRBJ1-1 | TRBV7-8 | - | TGTGCCAGCAGCTTAGAAATCAGGGGAACTGAAGCTTTCTTT | CASSLEIRGTEAFF
- | TRBJ1-2 | TRBV5-6 | TRBD1 | TGTGCCAGCAGCTTAGATCAGGGGGCAAACTATGGCTACACCTTC | CASSLDQGANYGYTF
few | TRBJ2-5 | TRBV7-2 | - | TGTGCCAGCAGCTTAGCGAGAGGGTCGGAGACCCAGTACTTC | CASSLARGSETQYF
- | TRBJ1-6 | TRBV5-1 | TRBD1 | TGCGCCAGCAGGACAGGGGATAATTCACCCCTCCACTTT | CASRTGDNSPLHF
- | TRBJ1-6 | TRBV10-2 | TRBD1 | TGCGCCAGCAGTGAGTCCAGAGACAGGGGAACCCTTGATTCACCCCTCCACTTT | CASSESRDRGTLDSPLHF
- | TRBJ2-5 | TRBV7-8 | TRBD2 | TGTGCCAGCAGCTTAGTCAGCGGGGGGGCCTCTGAGACCCAGTACTTC | CASSLVSGGASETQYF
- | TRBJ2-1 | TRBV9 | - | TGTGCCAGCAGCGGGCCAAGGTCGGCGGGCGAGCAGTTCTTC | CASSGPRSAGEQFF
- | TRBJ2-5 | TRBV5-1 | TRBD2 | TGCGCCAGCAGCTTGGAAGGACGGCTAGCGGGAGTAGAGACCCAGTACTTC | CASSLEGRLAGVETQYF
- | TRBJ1-1 | TRBV18 | TRBD1 | TGTGCCAGCTCACTAGGACAGGGTGGGGAAGCTTTCTTT | CASSLGQGGEAFF
once | TRBJ1-2 | TRBV4-1 | - | TGCGCCAGCAGCCAAGCAGAGACTTCCGATGGCTACACCTTC | CASSQAETSDGYTF
- | TRBJ2-6 | TRBV10-3 | - | TGTGCCATCAGGGACTCAACAGGGAGCTCTTCAAAATCTGGGGCCAACGTCCTGACTTTC | CAIRDSTGSSSKSGANVLTF
- | TRBJ2-7 | TRBV27 | TRBD1 | TGTGCCAGCAGTCATCGGGACAGGGGGCCCTACGAGCAGTACTTC | CASSHRDRGPYEQYF
- | TRBJ1-1 | TRBV2 | - | TGTGCCAGACCAGAACAGGATGGAGGGAGAATGGCGGCCACTGAAGCTTTCTTT | CARPEQDGGRMAATEAFF
- | TRBJ2-5 | TRBV2 | - | TGTGCCAGCAGACCCCTCGGACAGTGGCAAGAGACCCAGTACTTC | CASRPLGQWQETQYF
- | TRBJ2-2 | TRBV5-1 | - | TGCGCCAGCACCAATGCACAGGGGAACACCGGGGAGCTGTTTTTT | CASTNAQGNTGELFF
- | TRBJ2-5 | TRBV9 | TRBD2 | TGTGCCAGCAGCCTAGCGGGAGTATCAGAGACCCAGTACTTC | CASSLAGVSETQYF